The 18 T cell receptor beta chains below were found in one sample sequenced in a study of T-cell reconstitution after alpha-beta-depleted transplantation in children (dated by TCRdb to the mid-2010s). Library creation used PCR. Sequencing instrument: Illumina HiSeq 2500. TCR libraries were prepared with molecular barcoding, using unique molecular identifiers to normalize TCRbeta repertoire quantification. In TCRdb, the public reads were trimmed at Q25 with fastp and aligned with MiXCR, with productive beta chains retained. Entries that share a CDR3 protein sequence are merged under the most common genes and DNA. In this sample the table shows about 600,000 distinct CDR3 sequences, roughly 10% of which occur a single time. The biggest ten clones account for approximately 4.1% of the sample. The starting material was PBMCs from the stem cell graft donor, obtained from the stem cell graft. These receptors were collected from a human donor who donated a stem cell graft to a child with acute myeloid leukemia.

V and J are TRBV4-3 and TRBJ2-1; 9 nucleotides match TRBD2. Germline CDR1 is LGHNA and CDR2 is YSLEER. This CDR3 has 14 amino acids. V lost 3 bases to trimming and J lost 8 bases; unmatched junction nucleotides: 5. The CDR3 bases are TGCGCCAGCAGCCAGTCGGGACTAGCTGATGAGCAGTTCTTC. The encoded protein is CASSQSGLADEQFF.

A word on this clonotype: At one of its ends the junction is not consistent with the germline gene, which may arise from a read error. The chain combines TRBV12-3 or TRBV12-4 with TRBJ2-1, with 10 nucleotides matching TRBD1. This CDR3 is built from 18 residues. The CDR3 loop reads CTSSSPPGGQGRIGEQFF. The CDR3 DNA reads as TGTACCAGCAGCTCCCCACCCGGGGGACAGGGGAGAATTGGTGAGCAGTTCTTC.

The chain links TRBV20-1 to TRBJ2-1; 7 bases line up with TRBD1. Germline V gene sequence: CDR1 DFQATT, CDR2 SNEGSKA (reference sequence). The CDR3 covers 16 residues. V was pared by 2 bases and J by 0 bases, with 7 bases of the junction left unmatched. CDR3 loop: CSARTTGDYSYNEQFF. The CDR3 coding sequence is TGCAGTGCTAGAACCACAGGGGATTACTCCTACAATGAGCAGTTCTTC.

Note on this clonotype: A much larger clone differs from this one at a single base, so this may be a read error. This chain joins TRBV29-1 and TRBJ2-3; the match to TRBD1 covers 8 bases. V was pared by 8 bases and J by 3 bases, with 10 bases of the junction left unmatched. Germline V gives CDR1 SQVTM, CDR2 ANQGSEA. The CDR3 spans 14 residues. The CDR3 is CSITGQGQTDTQYF. The CDR3 DNA is TGCAGCATTACCGGACAGGGCCAAACAGATACGCAGTATTTT.

This clonotype has at least ten counts. The CDR3 loop is CSSRLAASYEQYF. CDR3 coding DNA: TGCAGTTCGAGACTAGCTGCATCCTACGAGCAGTACTTC. This chain links TRBV20-1 with TRBJ2-7; 7 nucleotides match TRBD2. Germline lookup yields CDR1 DFQATT and CDR2 SNEGSKA (reference sequence). The V gene end was trimmed by 8 bases and the J gene end by 1 base; junction bases not matched to a gene: 8. The CDR3 covers 13 residues.

The rearrangement uses TRBV28 and TRBJ2-5, with 7 bases that match TRBD1. Germline V gene data show CDR1 as MDHEN and CDR2 as SYDVKM. The ends lost 5 bases at V and 4 bases at J; junction bases unmatched: 13. The CDR3 runs 16 residues. For the CDR3, the DNA is TGTGCCAGCAGTCCCCGACCCCGGACAGGTGGAGAGACCCAGTACTTC. Its protein is CASSPRPRTGGETQYF.

This clonotype appeared many times. The gene calls are TRBV29-1 and TRBJ2-1, with 9 positions matching TRBD2. The CDR3 length is 13 residues. Trimming took 4 bases from V and 9 from J; bases not matched to a gene: 7. CDR1 and CDR2 (germline): SQVTM, ANQGSEA. CDR3 sequence reads: CSVVWREGREQFF. CDR3 DNA: TGCAGCGTTGTATGGCGGGAGGGCCGTGAGCAGTTCTTC.

The sample holds a few counts of this clonotype. The CDR3 coding sequence is TGTGCCAGCAGCGCCCCGAGAGGCGGGGAGCTGTTTTTT. Residues: CASSAPRGGELFF. This sequence joins TRBV9 and TRBJ2-2; no reliable D call. Germline V gives CDR1 SGDLS, CDR2 YYNGEE. This CDR3 region has 13 residues. The V end lost 3 bases, the J end lost 7 bases, and 10 bases lay between the germline ends.

This clonotype appeared a few times. The chain couples TRBV2 to TRBJ2-1; 8 bases line up with TRBD2. Germline assignment: CDR1 SNHLY and CDR2 FYNNEI. This CDR3 comprises 16 residues. Trimming took 4 bases from V and 4 from J; bases not matched to a gene: 9. For the CDR3, the DNA is TGTGCCAGCAGTGGGGCCAGCGGGAGAATTTACAATGAGCAGTTCTTC. It codes for CASSGASGRIYNEQFF.

CDR3 sequence reads: CSASPQRGSSYNEQFF. DNA of the CDR3: TGCAGTGCTAGTCCCCAGCGGGGGAGCTCCTACAATGAGCAGTTCTTC. The chain combines TRBV20-1 with TRBJ2-1, with 8 bases that match TRBD2. Germline V CDR1 and CDR2: DFQATT, SNEGSKA (reference sequence). V gave up 3 bases and J gave up 0 bases; unmatched junction bases: 7. This CDR3 is 16 amino acids long.

This clonotype was recorded at least ten times. V is TRBV5-6 and J is TRBJ2-1; 12 bases are shared with TRBD2. The CDR3 loop spans 20 amino acids. Trimming at V came to 5 bases and at J to 0 bases, leaving 15 bases not matched to a gene. Germline CDR1 SGHDT, CDR2 YYEEEE. DNA for the CDR3: TGTGCCAGCAGGACTGGGCTAGCGGGAGGGCCGAGGAGCTCCTACAATGAGCAGTTCTTC. It codes for CASRTGLAGGPRSSYNEQFF.

Only a few counts were recorded for this clonotype. The rearrangement joins TRBV12-3 or TRBV12-4 to TRBJ2-2; D gene ambiguous. Trimming cost V 4 bases and J 7 bases, with 13 bases left between them. This CDR3 has 14 amino acids. The CDR3 region is CASSSVVEGGELFF. The CDR3 DNA reads as TGTGCCAGCAGTTCAGTTGTGGAAGGCGGGGAGCTGTTTTTT.

This clonotype was found a few times. This sequence joins TRBV12-3 or TRBV12-4 and TRBJ2-5, with 8 bases aligning to TRBD2. Germline trimming cut 4 bases from V and 5 bases from J; bases unmatched to any gene: 12. The CDR3 is made up of 16 amino acids. The CDR3 nucleotides are TGTGCCAGCAGTTCCTCGGGGAGCGGGAGATCGGAGACCCAGTACTTC. Its protein product is CASSSSGSGRSETQYF.

The table lists this clonotype with a few counts. V is TRBV4-2 and J is TRBJ2-7; 10 positions match TRBD1. This CDR3 spans 15 amino acids. V was pared by 3 bases and J by 7 bases, with 9 bases of the junction left unmatched. Per the germline V gene, CDR1 is LGHNA and CDR2 is YNFKEQ. CDR3 DNA: TGTGCCAGCAGCCACGTAGGGACAGGGGTTCGAGAGCAGTACTTC. Protein product: CASSHVGTGVREQYF.

This clonotype was counted once. The chain recombines TRBV29-1 with TRBJ2-5; 8 positions agree with TRBD1. The germline CDR1 and CDR2 sequences are SQVTM and ANQGSEA. CDR3 length: 13 amino acids. V gave up 4 bases and J gave up 7 bases; unmatched junction bases: 8. The CDR3 spells CSVAQGDRGTQYF. As DNA, the CDR3 is TGCAGCGTTGCACAGGGGGATCGTGGGACCCAGTACTTC.

The table lists this clonotype with many counts. The V call is TRBV6-1, the J call TRBJ2-2; D is possibly TRBD1 or TRBD2 (5 bases each). This CDR3 comprises 15 residues. The V gene's germline CDR1 is MNHNS and CDR2 SASEGT. V shed 5 bases and J shed 7 bases, with 17 bases lying between them. The CDR3 sequence is CASSRGTVEGGELFF. The CDR3 DNA reads as TGTGCCAGCAGTAGAGGGACGGTAGAGGGCGGGGAGCTGTTTTTT.

The gene calls are TRBV28 and TRBJ2-7; unclear D gene. The V end lost 10 bases, the J end lost 0 bases, and 13 bases lay between the germline ends. CDR3 length: 13 residues. Germline V gene lookup returns CDR1 MDHEN and CDR2 SYDVKM. CDR3 amino acids: CATARSFSYEQYF. Written as DNA, the CDR3 is TGTGCCACTGCGAGATCCTTCTCCTACGAGCAGTACTTC. Using reference TRBV28 and TRBJ2-7 for the parts outside the CDR3, the full variable domain is DVKVTQSSRYLVKRTGEKVFLECVQDMDHENMFWYRQDPGLGLRLIYFSYDVKMKEKGDIPEGYSVSREKKERFSLILESASTNQTSMYLCATARSFSYEQYFGPGTRLTVT.

This clonotype came up once. This may stem from a read error, because a much larger clone lies one nucleotide away. The V gene is TRBV28, the J gene TRBJ2-1, with D perhaps given as TRBD1 or TRBD2 (5 bases each). The ends were cut back, 10 bases at V and 7 bases at J, with 20 bases in the middle. Germline V gives CDR1 MDHEN, CDR2 SYDVKM. The CDR3 consists of 14 residues. CDR3 sequence (DNA): TGTGCCAACAGGCGTGGTGGGAGTATTAATGAGCAGTTCTTC. This codes for CANRRGGSINEQFF.